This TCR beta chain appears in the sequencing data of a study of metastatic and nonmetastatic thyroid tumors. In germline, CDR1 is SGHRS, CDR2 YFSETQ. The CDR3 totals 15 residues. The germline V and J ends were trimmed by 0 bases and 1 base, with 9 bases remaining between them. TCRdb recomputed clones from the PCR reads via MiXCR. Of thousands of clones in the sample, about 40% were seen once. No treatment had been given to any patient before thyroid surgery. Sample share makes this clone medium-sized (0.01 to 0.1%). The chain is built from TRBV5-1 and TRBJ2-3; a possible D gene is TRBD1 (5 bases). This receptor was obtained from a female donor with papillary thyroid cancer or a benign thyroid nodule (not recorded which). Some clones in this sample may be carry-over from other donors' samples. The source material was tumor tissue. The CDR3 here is CASSLEGWGTDTQYF. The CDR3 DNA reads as TGCGCCAGCAGCTTGGAGGGGTGGGGCACAGATACGCAGTATTTT.